Described below is a single T cell receptor beta chain sequence and its context. The sample has other DNA sequences that encode this CDR3 too. This entry is derived from a study of shared clonotypes between healthy human individuals. Donors, without exception, were Caucasian adults residing in Nashville, Tennessee. Splitting of CD4+ cells produced CD45RA+ naive and CD45RA-negative memory subsets. V lost 0 bases and J lost 4, with 9 bases in between. This CDR3 is built from 13 residues. Germline CDR1 and CDR2: GTSNPN and SVGIG (reference sequence). The repertoire was sequenced with immunoSEQ multiplex PCR; TCRdb's copy has only in-frame clones and lacks some. The sample yields more than 2 million clones, around 95% seen once.

The chain joins TRBV30 to TRBJ2-5; D is uncertain. This clonotype was obtained from a man aged 18 to 29 in good health. The sample comprised naive CD4+ T cells sorted from blood. Subset meaning: CD45RA+ positively selected. This CDR3 is CAWSVVGRETQYF. The CDR3 bases are TGTGCCTGGAGTGTAGTAGGGCGAGAGACCCAGTACTTC.